Following are 23 T cell receptor beta chains from one sample sequenced in a study of CD8 T cells in Susac syndrome. Reverse transcription of roughly 0.45 to 1 ug RNA was performed with random hexamers. One entry per CDR3 protein, called by TCRdb with MiXCR from the immunoSEQ multiplex PCR reads. The sample has roughly 150,000 distinct CDR3 sequences; about 94% are singletons. Sequences were obtained from CD8+ T cells from PBMCs. Receptors originate from a human donor with multiple sclerosis.

The gene calls are TRBV7-8 and TRBJ2-5, with unresolved D. Per germline, CDR1 SGHVS and CDR2 FQNEAQ. The CDR3 is 15 amino acids. Between the trimmed V and J ends, which lost 1 base and 2 bases, there was a span of 11 bases. In DNA, the CDR3 is TGTGCCAGCAGCTTAGGACGGTTTGGACAAGAGACCCAGTACTTC. Protein product: CASSLGRFGQETQYF.

This clonotype is a singleton in its sample. The gene calls are TRBV30 and TRBJ1-1; D ambiguous. Deletions cut 4 bases from V and 2 bases from J, with 5 bases between. This CDR3 is built from 11 residues. Germline CDR1 and CDR2: GTSNPN and SVGIG (reference sequence). The CDR3 loop is CAWTINTEAFF. The CDR3, as DNA: TGTGCCTGGACCATTAACACTGAAGCTTTCTTT. Variable domain in full (rest from reference TRBV30 and TRBJ1-1): SQTIHQWPATLVQPVGSPLSLECTVEGTSNPNLYWYRQAAGRGLQLLFYSVGIGQISSEVPQNLSASRPQDRQFILSSKKLLLSDSGFYLCAWTINTEAFFGQGTRLTVV.

V and J are TRBV7-9 and TRBJ1-2; D possibly corresponds to TRBD1 (5 bases). Per germline, CDR1 SEHNR and CDR2 FQNEAQ (reference sequence). V shed 3 bases and J shed 4 bases, with 9 bases lying between them. The CDR3 extends over 13 amino acids. The CDR3 nucleotides are TGTGCCAGCAGCTTGGCAGGGTCCTATGGCTACACCTTC. It encodes CASSLAGSYGYTF.

The CDR3, as DNA: TGTGCCAGTACCCCCAGGGGGCTTAATGAAGCTTTCTTT. Encoded protein: CASTPRGLNEAFF. The chain has TRBV19 and TRBJ1-1; the match to TRBD1 covers 8 bases. The CDR3 consists of 13 residues. Germline loops: CDR1 LNHDA, CDR2 SQIVND (reference sequence). The ends lost 7 bases at V and 7 bases at J; junction bases unmatched: 8.

J is TRBJ2-1 and V is TRBV15; tentatively, D is TRBD1 or TRBD2 (5 bases each). Trimming left V 3 bases short and J 2 bases short, with 11 bases between. This CDR3 is built from 15 residues. Germline V gene data show CDR1 as LNHNV and CDR2 as YYDKDF (reference sequence). The CDR3 sequence: CATSSAGGPYNEQFF. The CDR3 DNA reads TGTGCCACCAGCAGTGCTGGGGGTCCCTACAATGAGCAGTTCTTC.

This chain links TRBV5-5 with TRBJ2-3, with a tentative D call TRBD1 (7 bases). The CDR3 totals 16 residues. Per the germline V gene, CDR1 is SGHKS and CDR2 is YYEKEE (reference sequence). Trimming cost V 2 bases and J 0 bases, with 13 bases left between them. The DNA of the CDR3 is TGTGCCAGCAGCTTTGTGGCAGGGGGGAGCACAGATACGCAGTATTTT. This codes for CASSFVAGGSTDTQYF. The variable domain in full, with the rest retrieved from reference TRBV5-5 and TRBJ2-3, is DAGVTQSPTHLIKTRGQQVTLRCSPISGHKSVSWYQQVLGQGPQFIFQYYEKEERGRGNFPDRFSARQFPNYSSELNVNALLLGDSALYLCASSFVAGGSTDTQYFGPGTRLTVL.

This clonotype appeared a single time. The chain is built from TRBV19 and TRBJ1-1; 7 bases fit TRBD1. This CDR3 region has 10 residues. Trimming cost V 9 bases and J 7 bases; bases outside gene matches: 2. CDR1 LNHDA and CDR2 SQIVND come from the germline V gene (reference sequence). The CDR3 is CASGTDEAFF. The CDR3 DNA is TGTGCCAGCGGGACAGATGAAGCTTTCTTT.

The chain joins TRBV20-1 to TRBJ2-1; perhaps TRBD1 as D (6 bases). The CDR3 extends over 15 amino acids. Germline lookup yields CDR1 DFQATT and CDR2 SNEGSKA (reference sequence). The V gene lost 3 bases and the J gene lost 7 bases, with 19 bases spanning the gap. The CDR3 region is CSARDLTGPGNEQFF. CDR3 DNA sequence: TGCAGTGCTAGGGACCTGACAGGCCCGGGGAATGAGCAGTTCTTC.

This clonotype was seen once. The chain combines TRBV5-4 with TRBJ1-1; D ambiguous. The V end lost 0 bases, the J end lost 8 bases, and 8 bases lay between the germline ends. The CDR3 runs 12 residues. Germline CDR1 reads SGHNT; CDR2 reads YYREEE (reference sequence). CDR3 sequence (DNA): TGTGCCAGCAGCTTGGAAAGAGCAGAAGCTTTCTTT. Its translation: CASSLERAEAFF.

The chain couples TRBV24-1 to TRBJ2-2; 10 bases line up with TRBD1. The CDR3 has 17 amino acids. The germline gives CDR1 KGHDR, CDR2 SFDVKD. The V segment lost 4 bases and the J segment 3 bases; nucleotides outside the gene matches: 7. Here the CDR3 reads CATSDRTGGKDTGELFF. Written as DNA, the CDR3 is TGTGCCACCAGTGACAGGACAGGGGGTAAGGACACCGGGGAGCTGTTTTTT.

The chain is built from TRBV7-9 and TRBJ2-1, with TRBD2 matching over 8 bases. V shed 1 base, J shed 4 bases, and the junction held 6 bases outside the gene matches. CDR3 length equals 16 residues. CDR1 and CDR2 (germline): SEHNR, FQNEAQ (reference sequence). CDR3 sequence reads: CASSLDGGGPYNEQFF. CDR3 nucleotide sequence: TGTGCCAGCAGCTTAGATGGCGGGGGGCCGTACAATGAGCAGTTCTTC. Drawing the rest from reference TRBV7-9 and TRBJ2-1, the complete variable domain is DTGVSQNPRHKITKRGQNVTFRCDPISEHNRLYWYRQTLGQGPEFLTYFQNEAQLEKSRLLSDRFSAERPKGSFSTLEIQRTEQGDSAMYLCASSLDGGGPYNEQFFGPGTRLTVL.

As DNA, the CDR3 is TGCGCCAGCAGCTTACAGGACAGGGCCTTTGATGTGAAGTACTTC. Amino acid sequence: CASSLQDRAFDVKYF. The V call is TRBV5-1, the J call TRBJ2-4; 8 bases are a match to TRBD1. In germline, CDR1 is SGHRS, CDR2 YFSETQ. This CDR3 contains 15 residues. The J segment lost 14 bases and the V segment lost 2 bases, leaving 15 bases of the junction unmatched.

For the CDR3, the DNA is TGTGCCAGCAGCCCAGGACAGTCCTTAGCCAAAAACATTCAGTACTTC. It translates to CASSPGQSLAKNIQYF. V usage is TRBV7-9 and J usage is TRBJ2-4; tentatively, D is TRBD1 (6 bases). The V end lost 5 bases, the J end lost 0 bases, and 14 bases lay between the germline ends. The CDR3 contains 16 residues. Germline V gene lookup returns CDR1 SEHNR and CDR2 FQNEAQ (reference sequence). Drawing the rest from reference TRBV7-9 and TRBJ2-4, the complete variable domain is DTGVSQNPRHKITKRGQNVTFRCDPISEHNRLYWYRQTLGQGPEFLTYFQNEAQLEKSRLLSDRFSAERPKGSFSTLEIQRTEQGDSAMYLCASSPGQSLAKNIQYFGAGTRLSVL.

The chain uses TRBV12-3 or TRBV12-4 and TRBJ1-6; TRBD1 aligns across 10 bases. Trimming removed 0 bases from V and 8 bases from J; junction bases left unmatched: 1. The CDR3 runs to 15 residues. The CDR3 sequence: CASSLADRGHSPLHF. The CDR3 region has the DNA TGTGCCAGCAGTTTAGCCGACAGGGGGCATTCACCCCTCCACTTT.

The chain combines TRBV24-1 with TRBJ2-5; the D is unclear. Germline lookup yields CDR1 KGHDR and CDR2 SFDVKD. The CDR3 is 14 amino acids. V gave up 3 bases and J gave up 5 bases, with 12 bases separating them. CDR3 in DNA: TGTGCCACCAGTGATAGACATCCCGTGGAGACCCAGTACTTC. Encoded protein: CATSDRHPVETQYF.

The rearrangement links TRBV27 to TRBJ1-1; a weak D match, TRBD1 (6 bases). There are 15 residues in the CDR3. Trimming took off 6 bases at V and 0 bases at J, with 14 bases between the two ends. Looked up from germline, CDR1 is MNHEY and CDR2 is SMNVEV (reference sequence). CDR3 sequence (DNA): TGTGCCAGCAGCCAATCGGGACAACTGAACACTGAAGCTTTCTTT. It specifies CASSQSGQLNTEAFF.

This chain uses TRBV12-3 or TRBV12-4 with TRBJ2-7, with D possibly TRBD1 on 5 matching bases. The CDR3 covers 12 residues. V lost 5 bases to trimming and J lost 6 bases, with 11 bases between them. This CDR3 reads CASSHQGAEQYF. The CDR3 DNA reads TGTGCCAGCAGTCACCAGGGTGCCGAGCAGTACTTC.

A single count supports this clonotype. The V call is TRBV15, the J call TRBJ2-7; weak D call: TRBD1 (6 bases). The V gene's germline CDR1 is LNHNV and CDR2 YYDKDF (reference sequence). The CDR3 has 13 amino acids. Trimming took off 5 bases at V and 2 bases at J, with 10 bases between the two ends. The CDR3 here is CATSRRGTYEQYF. The CDR3 DNA follows: TGTGCCACCAGCCGCAGGGGCACCTACGAGCAGTACTTC.

J is TRBJ2-7 and V is TRBV27; D perhaps matches TRBD1 (5 bases). V shed 5 bases and J shed 5 bases, with 13 bases lying between them. CDR3 length: 13 residues. Germline V CDR1 and CDR2: MNHEY, SMNVEV (reference sequence). Written as DNA, the CDR3 is TGTGCCAGCAGTACGTCCAGGGTCGACGAGCAGTACTTC. Encoded protein: CASSTSRVDEQYF.

The J gene is TRBJ1-1, the V gene TRBV5-4; 9 bases fit TRBD1. J was trimmed by 4 bases and V by 4 bases; bases with no gene match: 5. Germline loops: CDR1 SGHNT, CDR2 YYREEE (reference sequence). The CDR3 is 14 amino acids. CDR3 in amino acids: CASSGTGFSTEAFF. The CDR3 bases are TGTGCCAGCAGCGGGACAGGGTTCAGCACTGAAGCTTTCTTT.

The V gene is TRBV4-1, the J gene TRBJ1-1, with D maybe TRBD1 (5 bases). CDR1 and CDR2 (germline): MGHRA, YSYEKL. This CDR3 has 11 amino acids. Trimming took 5 bases from V and 8 from J, leaving 9 bases between them. CDR3 bases: TGCGCCAGCAGCGTCAGGGAGGAAGCTTTCTTT. As protein: CASSVREEAFF.

The chain combines TRBV7-9 with TRBJ1-2; D is ambiguous. Trimming cost V 2 bases and J 6 bases, with 13 bases left between them. Germline V gene sequence: CDR1 SEHNR, CDR2 FQNEAQ (reference sequence). This CDR3 has 14 amino acids. CDR3 residues: CASSLLADPDGYTF. CDR3 DNA sequence: TGTGCCAGCAGCTTATTGGCGGACCCCGATGGCTACACCTTC.

The chain links TRBV28 to TRBJ2-6; 10 nucleotides line up with TRBD1. Germline trimming cut 1 base from V and 0 bases from J; bases unmatched to any gene: 9. This CDR3 comprises 20 residues. The V gene's germline CDR1 is MDHEN and CDR2 SYDVKM. The CDR3 nucleotides read TGTGCCAGCAGTTTATTGGCTGGGACAGGGGAATTCTCTGGGGCCAACGTCCTGACTTTC. It is translated as CASSLLAGTGEFSGANVLTF.